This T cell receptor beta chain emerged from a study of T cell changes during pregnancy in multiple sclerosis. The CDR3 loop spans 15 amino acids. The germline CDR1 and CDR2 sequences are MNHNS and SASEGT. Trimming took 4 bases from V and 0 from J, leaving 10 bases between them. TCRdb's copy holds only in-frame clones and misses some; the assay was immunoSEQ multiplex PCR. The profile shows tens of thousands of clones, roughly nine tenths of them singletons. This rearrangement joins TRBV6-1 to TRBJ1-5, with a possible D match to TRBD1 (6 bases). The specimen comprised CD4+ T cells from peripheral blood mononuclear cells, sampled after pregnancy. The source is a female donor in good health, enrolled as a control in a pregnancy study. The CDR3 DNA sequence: TGTGCCAGCAGTGGTACAGGGCATAGCAATCAGCCCCAGCATTTT. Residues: CASSGTGHSNQPQHF.